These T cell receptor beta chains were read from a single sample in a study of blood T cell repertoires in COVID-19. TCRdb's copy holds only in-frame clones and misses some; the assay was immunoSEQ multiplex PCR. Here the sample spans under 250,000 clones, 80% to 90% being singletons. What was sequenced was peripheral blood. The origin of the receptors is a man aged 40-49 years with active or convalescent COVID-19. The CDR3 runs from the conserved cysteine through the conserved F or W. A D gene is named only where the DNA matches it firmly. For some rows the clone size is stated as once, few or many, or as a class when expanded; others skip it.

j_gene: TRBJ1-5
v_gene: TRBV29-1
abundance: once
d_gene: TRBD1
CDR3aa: CSVGQGGQPQHF
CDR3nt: TGCAGCGTTGGACAGGGGGGACAGCCCCAGCATTTT

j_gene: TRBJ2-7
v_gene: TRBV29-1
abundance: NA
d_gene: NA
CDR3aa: CSVEVDTYSYEQYF
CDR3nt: TGCAGCGTTGAGGTGGACACCTACTCCTACGAGCAGTACTTC

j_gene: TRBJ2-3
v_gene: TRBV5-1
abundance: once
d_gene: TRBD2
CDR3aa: CASSSLAGGAPDTQYF
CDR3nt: TGCGCCAGCAGCTCCCTAGCGGGAGGAGCCCCAGATACGCAGTATTTT

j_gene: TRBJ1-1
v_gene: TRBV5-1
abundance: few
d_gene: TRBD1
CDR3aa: CASSLPNRGDTEAFF
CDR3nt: TGCGCCAGCAGCTTGCCTAACAGGGGAGACACTGAAGCTTTCTTT

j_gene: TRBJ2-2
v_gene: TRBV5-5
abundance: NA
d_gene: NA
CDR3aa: CASSLDTNTGELFF
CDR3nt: TGTGCCAGCAGTTTGGATACGAACACCGGGGAGCTGTTTTTT

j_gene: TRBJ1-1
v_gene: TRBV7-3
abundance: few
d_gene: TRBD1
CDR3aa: CASSRQGGTEAFF
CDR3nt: TGTGCCAGCAGCCGACAGGGGGGGACTGAAGCTTTCTTT

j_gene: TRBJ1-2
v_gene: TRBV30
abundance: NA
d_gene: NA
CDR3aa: CAWTLTGTYGYTF
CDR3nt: TGTGCCTGGACTCTCACGGGTACTTATGGCTACACCTTC

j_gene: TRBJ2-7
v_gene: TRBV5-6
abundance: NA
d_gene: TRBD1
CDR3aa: CASRRTGSNEQYF
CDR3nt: TGTGCCAGCCGACGGACAGGGAGCAACGAGCAGTACTTC

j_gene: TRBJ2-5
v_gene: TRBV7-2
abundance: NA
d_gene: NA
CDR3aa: CASKGSGSDETQYF
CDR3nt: TGTGCCAGCAAAGGTTCGGGTAGCGATGAGACCCAGTACTTC

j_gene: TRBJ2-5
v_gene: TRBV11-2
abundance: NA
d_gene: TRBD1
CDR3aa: CASSPGTGMGWLETQYF
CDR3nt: TGTGCCAGCAGCCCAGGGACAGGGATGGGTTGGCTGGAGACCCAGTACTTC

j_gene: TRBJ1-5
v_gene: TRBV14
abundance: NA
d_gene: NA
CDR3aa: CASSQGGYQPQHF
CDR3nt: TGTGCCAGCAGCCAAGGAGGGTATCAGCCCCAGCATTTT

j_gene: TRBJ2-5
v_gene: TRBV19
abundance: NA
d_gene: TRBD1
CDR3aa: CASSQGQGRETQYF
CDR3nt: TGTGCCAGTAGCCAGGGACAGGGGCGGGAGACCCAGTACTTC

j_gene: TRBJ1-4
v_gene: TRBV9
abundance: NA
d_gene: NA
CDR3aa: CASSVGQENEKLFF
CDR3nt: TGTGCCAGCAGCGTAGGACAGGAGAATGAAAAACTGTTTTTT

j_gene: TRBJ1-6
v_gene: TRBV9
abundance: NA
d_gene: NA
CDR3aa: CASSVTDWGNSPLHF
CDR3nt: TGTGCCAGCAGCGTAACGGACTGGGGAAATTCACCCCTCCACTTT

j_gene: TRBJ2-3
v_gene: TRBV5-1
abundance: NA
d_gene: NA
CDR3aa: CASSLVSGGTDTQYF
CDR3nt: TGCGCCAGCAGCTTGGTATCCGGGGGCACAGATACGCAGTATTTT

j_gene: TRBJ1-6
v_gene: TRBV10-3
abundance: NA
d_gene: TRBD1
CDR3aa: CAISQDRERSPLHF
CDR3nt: TGTGCCATCAGCCAAGACAGGGAAAGATCACCCCTCCACTTT

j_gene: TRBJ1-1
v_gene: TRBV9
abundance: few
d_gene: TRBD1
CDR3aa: CASSVLQGTAFF
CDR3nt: TGTGCCAGCAGCGTTCTACAGGGGACGGCTTTCTTT

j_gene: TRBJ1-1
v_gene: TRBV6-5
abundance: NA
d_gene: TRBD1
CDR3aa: CASSYSTGSDTEAFF
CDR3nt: TGTGCCAGCAGTTACTCGACAGGGTCGGACACTGAAGCTTTCTTT

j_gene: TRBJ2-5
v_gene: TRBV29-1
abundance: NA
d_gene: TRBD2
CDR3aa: CSAGLAGSGTQYF
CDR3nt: TGCAGCGCCGGACTAGCGGGGTCTGGGACCCAGTACTTC

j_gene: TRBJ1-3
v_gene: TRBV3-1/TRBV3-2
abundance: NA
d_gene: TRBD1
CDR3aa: CASSRQDRGFSGNTIYF
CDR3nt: TGTGCCAGCAGCCGTCAAGACAGGGGGTTCTCTGGAAACACCATATATTTT

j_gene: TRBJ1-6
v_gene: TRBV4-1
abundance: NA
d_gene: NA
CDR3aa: CASSLSGDYNSPLHF
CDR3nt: TGCGCCAGCAGCTTATCCGGGGACTATAATTCACCCCTCCACTTT

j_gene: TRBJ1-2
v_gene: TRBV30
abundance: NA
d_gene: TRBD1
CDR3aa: CAWTLRGPGGYTF
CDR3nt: TGTGCCTGGACTTTGAGGGGGCCTGGGGGCTACACCTTC

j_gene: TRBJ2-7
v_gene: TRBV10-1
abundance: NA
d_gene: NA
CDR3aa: CASSESRAAPYEQYF
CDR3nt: TGCGCCAGCAGTGAGTCGCGGGCCGCTCCCTACGAGCAGTACTTC